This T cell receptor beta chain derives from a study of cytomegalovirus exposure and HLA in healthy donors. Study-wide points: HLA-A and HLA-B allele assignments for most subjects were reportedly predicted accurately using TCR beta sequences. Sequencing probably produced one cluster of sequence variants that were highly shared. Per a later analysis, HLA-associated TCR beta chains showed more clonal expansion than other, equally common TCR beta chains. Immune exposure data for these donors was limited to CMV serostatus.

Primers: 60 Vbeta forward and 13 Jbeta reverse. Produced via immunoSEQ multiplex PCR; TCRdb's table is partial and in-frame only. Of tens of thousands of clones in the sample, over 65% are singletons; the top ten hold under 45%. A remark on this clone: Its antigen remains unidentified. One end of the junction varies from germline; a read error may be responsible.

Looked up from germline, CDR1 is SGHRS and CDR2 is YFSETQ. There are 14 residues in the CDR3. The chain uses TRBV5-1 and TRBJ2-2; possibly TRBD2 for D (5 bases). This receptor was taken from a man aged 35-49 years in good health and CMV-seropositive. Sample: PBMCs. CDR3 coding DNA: TGCGCCAGCACCTTGAGGACTCGCACCGGGGAGCTGTTTTTT. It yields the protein CASTLRTRTGELFF.